The clone carrying this TCR beta chain turned up a few times. Its antigen is as yet unknown. MiXCR was run by TCRdb on the 5' RACE reads, yielding one entry per CDR3 protein. The repertoire includes approximately 510,000 distinct CDR3 sequences, just over 20% of them detected once, and 16% sits in the top ten. The sample originates from a study of T cells after yellow fever vaccination. Regarding the study as a whole: Researchers cautioned that FACS-sorted repertoires could harbor abundant clonotypes contaminating from the bulk population.

Germline V gives CDR1 LGHDT, CDR2 YNNKEL (reference sequence). The V and J ends lost 6 bases and 3 bases, in that order; junction bases with no gene match: 5. The CDR3 contains 15 residues. The clonotype comes from a man between 18 and 35 years old who received the YFV17D yellow fever vaccine. The sample here was PBMCs, taken 21 days after the first yellow fever vaccination. The chain employs TRBV3-1 and TRBJ2-3; 11 bases map to TRBD1. CDR3 region: CASSMDRGLTDTQYF. The CDR3 DNA follows: TGTGCCAGCAGTATGGACAGGGGGCTGACAGATACGCAGTATTTT.